Included here is one T cell receptor beta chain sequence, with context. Its antigen is unidentified. The method was immunoSEQ multiplex PCR; TCRdb's version includes in-frame clones alone and lacks a portion of them. The sample shows some 38,000 clones, 85% to 90% of them seen only once. This entry is derived from a study of OX40 agonist ivuxolimab in advanced cancers. Study information: With a range of roughly 20 to 90, age averaged roughly 60 years, and 65% to 90% were male.

Whole-study findings and limits: Certain nonresponders likewise exhibited a low normalized T-cell clonal expansion. By week 6 at 0.1 to 3.0 mg/kg, blood CD4+ and CD8+ T cells had expanded clonally.

The CDR3 length is 17 residues. The V gene lost 0 bases and the J gene lost 0 bases, with 12 bases spanning the gap. Germline-derived CDR1 and CDR2 are LNHNV and YYDKDF (reference sequence). V gene TRBV15 combines with J gene TRBJ1-3; D remains ambiguous. The specimen comprised CD4+ or CD8+ T cells sorted from blood, sampled in a trial of the OX40 agonist ivuxolimab. The clonotype originates from an adult with an advanced solid tumor such as melanoma, head and neck, liver or kidney cancer. The DNA for the CDR3 is TGTGCCACCAGCAGAGATCTGTCGAGCCCCTCTGGAAACACCATATATTTT. Protein: CATSRDLSSPSGNTIYF.